The clone carrying this TCR beta chain was observed a single time. This entry is derived from a study of shared clonotypes between healthy human individuals. The assay was immunoSEQ multiplex PCR, and TCRdb's table has in-frame clones only and misses some. This sample has nearly 600,000 clones, with nearly 97% found just once. V shed 6 bases, J shed 2 bases, and the junction held 10 bases outside the gene matches. This CDR3 has 16 amino acids. Germline values: CDR1 SGHVS, CDR2 FQNEAQ. Terminally differentiated effector memory CD45RA+ cells were left out of the naive CD8 fraction, which was CD45RO-negative and positively selected for CCR7.

This clonotype was sampled from a young woman in good health. The specimen was naive CD8+ T cells sorted from blood. V and J are TRBV7-8 and TRBJ2-7; 10 bases are shared with TRBD1. CDR3 in amino acids: CASSGIYGTGAYEQYF. DNA of the CDR3: TGTGCCAGCAGTGGTATTTACGGGACAGGGGCCTACGAGCAGTACTTC.